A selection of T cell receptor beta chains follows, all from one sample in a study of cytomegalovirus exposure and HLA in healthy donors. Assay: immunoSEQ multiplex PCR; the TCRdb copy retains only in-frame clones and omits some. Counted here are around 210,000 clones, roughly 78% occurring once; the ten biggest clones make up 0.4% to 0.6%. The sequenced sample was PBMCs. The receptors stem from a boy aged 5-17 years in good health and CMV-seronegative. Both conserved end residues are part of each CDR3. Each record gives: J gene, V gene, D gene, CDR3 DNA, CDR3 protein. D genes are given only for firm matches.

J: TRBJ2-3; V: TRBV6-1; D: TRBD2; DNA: TGTGCCAGCAGCATAGCGGGAGCCCCCTCGGAGTCGCAGTATTTT; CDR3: CASSIAGAPSESQYF
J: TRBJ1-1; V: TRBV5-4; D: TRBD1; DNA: TGTGCCAGCAGCTTCCCGGACAGGGGCAGAACTGAAGCTTTCTTT; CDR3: CASSFPDRGRTEAFF
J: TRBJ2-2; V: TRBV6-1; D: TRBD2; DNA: TGTGCCAGCAGGAACCGGACTAGCCGGACCGGGGAGCTGTTTTTT; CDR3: CASRNRTSRTGELFF
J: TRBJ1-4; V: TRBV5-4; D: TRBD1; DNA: TGTGCCAGCAGCTTGCCGGGACAGGCAGGTGAAAAACTGTTTTTT; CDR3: CASSLPGQAGEKLFF
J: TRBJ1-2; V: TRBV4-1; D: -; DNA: TGCGCCAGCAGCCCCCGGGCGGGACGCGGCTACACCTTC; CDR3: CASSPRAGRGYTF
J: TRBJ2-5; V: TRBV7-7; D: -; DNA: TGTGCTAGCAGCTTTGCGGCCCAAGAGACCCAGTACTTC; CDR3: CASSFAAQETQYF
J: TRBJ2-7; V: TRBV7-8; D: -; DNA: TGTGCCAGCAGCTTAGGGGGTGGAGGGAGGTCCTACGAGCAGTACTTC; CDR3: CASSLGGGGRSYEQYF
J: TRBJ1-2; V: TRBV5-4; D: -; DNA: TGTGCCAGCAGCTATGACGGGCGCGCGGGTACTGGCTACACCTTC; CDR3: CASSYDGRAGTGYTF
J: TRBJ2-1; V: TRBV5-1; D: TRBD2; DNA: TGCGCCAGCAGCCTAATAGCGGGAGACACCTACAATGAGCAGTTCTTC; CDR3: CASSLIAGDTYNEQFF
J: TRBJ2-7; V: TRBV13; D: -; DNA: TGTGCCAGCAGCCCACAGGGATATCCGAGCGAGCAGTACTTC; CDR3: CASSPQGYPSEQYF
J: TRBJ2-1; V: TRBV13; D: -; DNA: TGTGCCAGCAGCCGCGCGTCCTACAATGAGCAGTTCTTC; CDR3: CASSRASYNEQFF
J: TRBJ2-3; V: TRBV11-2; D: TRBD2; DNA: TGTGCCAGCAGCTTAACCCCTAGACTAGCGGGGGGGCCAAGGGATACGCAGTATTTT; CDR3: CASSLTPRLAGGPRDTQYF
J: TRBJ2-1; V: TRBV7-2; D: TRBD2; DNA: TGTGCCAGCAGCTCCTTAGCGGGAGACCCCCATGAGCAGTTCTTC; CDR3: CASSSLAGDPHEQFF